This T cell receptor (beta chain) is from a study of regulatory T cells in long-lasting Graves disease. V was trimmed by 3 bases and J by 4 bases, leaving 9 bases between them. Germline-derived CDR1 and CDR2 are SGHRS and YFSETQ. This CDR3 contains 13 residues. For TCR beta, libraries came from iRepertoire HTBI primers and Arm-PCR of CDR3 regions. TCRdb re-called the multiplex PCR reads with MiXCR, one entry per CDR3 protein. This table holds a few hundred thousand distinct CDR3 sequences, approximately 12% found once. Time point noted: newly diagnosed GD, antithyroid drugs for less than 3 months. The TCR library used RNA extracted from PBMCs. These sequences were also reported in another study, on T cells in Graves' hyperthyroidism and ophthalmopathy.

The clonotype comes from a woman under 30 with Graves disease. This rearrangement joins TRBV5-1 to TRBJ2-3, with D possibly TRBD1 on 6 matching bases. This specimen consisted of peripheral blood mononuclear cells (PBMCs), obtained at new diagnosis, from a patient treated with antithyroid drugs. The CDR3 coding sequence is TGCGCCAGCAGCTACAGGGAGTCAGATACGCAGTATTTT. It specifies CASSYRESDTQYF.